This T cell receptor beta chain was observed in a study of regulatory T cells in long-lasting Graves disease. General study results and limits: Persistent disease was associated with favored TRBV28 usage and with favored use of TRBJ1-2 and TRBJ2-5. Lower TCR diversity characterized persistent Graves' patients relative to newly diagnosed patients.

This CDR3 region has 14 residues. V was shortened by 5 bases and J by 7 bases, with 18 bases between the two germline ends. CDR1 is GTSNPN, CDR2 SVGIG, per germline (reference sequence). Stated time point: newly diagnosed GD, antithyroid drugs for less than 3 months. Extracted PBMC RNA gave rise to the TCR library. About this clonotype itself: Its specificity is unknown.

According to the study, TCR beta libraries were built with iRepertoire HTBI primers and CDR3-region Arm-PCR. A single record per CDR3 protein comes from TCRdb applying MiXCR to the multiplex PCR reads. The sample consists of around 500,000 distinct CDR3 sequences, approximately 13% of them appearing once. These data were also filed under a second study, of T cells in Graves' hyperthyroidism and ophthalmopathy. That publication notes: The blood repertoire included most of the expanded thyroid clonotypes above 0.001.

This sequence joins TRBV30 and TRBJ1-5, with D perhaps TRBD1 (6 bases). The clonotype comes from a man aged 25 to 45 with Graves disease. The sequences come from peripheral blood mononuclear cells (PBMCs), collected at new diagnosis, from a patient treated with antithyroid drugs. The CDR3 DNA follows: TGTGCCTGGGGGGGCCGACCCGGTGGCCAGCCCCAGCATTTT. This translates into CAWGGRPGGQPQHF. The full variable domain, rest sourced from reference TRBV30 and TRBJ1-5, is SQTIHQWPATLVQPVGSPLSLECTVEGTSNPNLYWYRQAAGRGLQLLFYSVGIGQISSEVPQNLSASRPQDRQFILSSKKLLLSDSGFYLCAWGGRPGGQPQHFGDGTRLSIL.